This entry is about one TCR beta chain. The assay was immunoSEQ multiplex PCR, and TCRdb's table has in-frame clones only and misses some. The sample lists some 700,000 clones, 80% to 90% occurring once. The record originates from a study of shared T cell receptors in the human thymus. V lost 0 bases, J lost 5 bases, and 9 bases lay in between. The CDR3 runs to 14 residues. Germline CDR1 MNHEY, CDR2 SVGAGI. The same sample was also used in a study of human thymus T cells.

Sequencing was carried out using thymocytes. The rearrangement links TRBV6-5 to TRBJ2-3; D remains ambiguous. The source is a girl less than two years old with a congenital heart defect. CDR3 loop: CASSYSRVIDTQYF. CDR3 nucleotides: TGTGCCAGCAGTTACTCCCGGGTGATAGATACGCAGTATTTT.